This T cell receptor beta chain comes out of a study of OX40 agonist ivuxolimab in advanced cancers. Study-wide background: Three patients, one with hepatocellular carcinoma and two with cutaneous melanoma, responded partially.

Germline V lookup: CDR1 SNHLY, CDR2 FYNNEI. V shed 2 bases and J shed 8 bases, with 9 bases lying between them. The CDR3 sequence is 12 residues long. Samples were taken at baseline and on day 1 of cycles 4 and 7. Profiling relied on immunoSEQ multiplex PCR, and the TCRdb table lists in-frame clones only, not all of them. Counted here are some 65,000 clones, roughly 84% occurring once; the ten biggest clones make up 0.3% to 0.4%. Study-wide results and caveats: Average numbers of expanded clones were greater in CD8+ T cells than in CD4+.

For this clone: Its antigen is unknown.

This TCR derives from an adult with an advanced solid tumor such as melanoma, head and neck, liver or kidney cancer. The chain couples TRBV2 to TRBJ1-2; D unclear. The sample in question was CD4+ or CD8+ T cells sorted from blood, obtained in a trial of the OX40 agonist ivuxolimab. The CDR3 region is CASSETAWGYTF. CDR3 coding DNA: TGTGCCAGCAGTGAAACTGCGTGGGGCTACACCTTC.